The present T cell receptor (beta chain) was sequenced within a study of cytomegalovirus exposure and HLA in healthy donors. The study's findings and limits: In a later analysis, a missense DCLRE1C variant was linked to TCR beta V- and J-gene trimming. Common viral pathogens were later found to be apparently linked to several of the most significant clusters. Versus the approximately 700-donor mean, an Asian-associated ancestry cluster reportedly showed fewer N-insertions in a later analysis.

Regarding this clone: Its target is not known. A junction end diverges from the germline sequence, so it may reflect a read error.

Germline V gives CDR1 LNHNV, CDR2 YYDKDF (reference sequence). The CDR3 is made up of 16 amino acids. Primers: 60 Vbeta forward and 13 Jbeta reverse. Data came from immunoSEQ multiplex PCR; TCRdb stores just in-frame clones and leaves some out. The table lists about 200,000 clones. The receptor's source is a girl aged 2 to 10 in good health and CMV-seropositive. The J gene is TRBJ2-5, the V gene TRBV15, with TRBD1 identical over 9 bases. The source material was PBMCs. CDR3: CATSGDQTGGGETQYF. The CDR3 DNA sequence: TGTGCCACCAGCGGAGATCAGACAGGGGGAGGAGAGACCCAGTACTTC.